The present TCR beta chain was sequenced within a study of sequential checkpoint blockade in melanoma. Study-level information: About two dozen patients had matched tumor biopsies before treatment and at week 13 after nivolumab or ipilimumab alone. Study-wide results and limits: Pretreatment TIL clonality tracked with response in the nivolumab-first arm.

Profiled with immunoSEQ multiplex PCR; TCRdb holds only in-frame clones, not every one. The sample includes 6,200 or so clones, roughly 27% of them seen just once. The treatment was: randomized to nivolumab then ipilimumab (arm A) or the reverse (arm B). Patients had received no earlier DNA-damaging chemotherapy. In this sample, this clone turned up a few times. What it recognizes is unknown. The sequence derives from a human donor with melanoma. The sample was tumor tissue (inferred from file names), taken from a patient given nivolumab and ipilimumab in sequence.

CDR3 nucleotides: TGTGCCAGCAGATCAGACTCTGGGGCCAACGTCCTGACTTTC. Its translation is CASRSDSGANVLTF. The gene calls are TRBV6-8 and TRBJ2-6, with D unclear. The CDR3 runs to 14 residues. Germline values: CDR1 MNHGY, CDR2 SAAAGT. Between the trimmed V and J ends, which lost 6 bases and 0 bases, there was a span of 6 bases.